A single sample is the source of the 14 T cell receptor beta chains below, sequenced in a study of shared clonotypes between healthy human individuals. TCRdb keeps only in-frame clones here, not all; method: immunoSEQ multiplex PCR. Seen here are 2 million to 3 million clones, 85% to 95% observed once, and the top ten hold roughly 0.14%. The sequenced sample was naive CD4+ T cells sorted from blood. The subset is: CD45RA+ positively selected. These receptors all stem from a man aged 18 to 30 in good health.

V is TRBV5-4 and J is TRBJ2-7; 10 nucleotides agree with TRBD2. The CDR3 extends over 15 amino acids. V lost 1 base to trimming and J lost 6 bases; unmatched junction nucleotides: 7. Looked up from germline, CDR1 is SGHNT and CDR2 is YYREEE (reference sequence). CDR3 region: CASSLRLAGDGEQYF. In DNA form, the CDR3 reads TGTGCCAGCAGCTTGAGGCTAGCGGGAGACGGCGAGCAGTACTTC.

Comments on this clone: The sample has other DNA sequences that encode this CDR3 too. The gene calls are TRBV27 and TRBJ1-6, with no clear D. V lost 1 base to trimming and J lost 7 bases, with 8 bases between them. CDR3 size: 14 residues. CDR1 is MNHEY, CDR2 SMNVEV, per germline (reference sequence). CDR3 DNA sequence: TGTGCCAGCAGTTTATTGGGCGGGAATTCACCCCTCCACTTT. This encodes CASSLLGGNSPLHF.

The rearrangement joins TRBV19 to TRBJ2-7; 7 bases are shared with TRBD1. Germline V CDR1 and CDR2: LNHDA, SQIVND (reference sequence). The CDR3 contains 15 residues. The ends lost 5 bases at V and 5 bases at J; junction bases unmatched: 12. CDR3 in DNA: TGTGCCAGTAGTGTGCGACAGGGTGGTTCGGACGAGCAGTACTTC. Translated: CASSVRQGGSDEQYF. The full variable domain, in which reference TRBV19 and TRBJ2-7 provide the parts outside the CDR3, is DGGITQSPKYLFRKEGQNVTLSCEQNLNHDAMYWYRQDPGQGLRLIYYSQIVNDFQKGDIAEGYSVSREKKESFPLTVTSAQKNPTAFYLCASSVRQGGSDEQYFGPGTRLTVT.

This sequence joins TRBV5-1 and TRBJ1-1; weak D call: TRBD1 (5 bases). Germline CDR1 is SGHRS and CDR2 is YFSETQ. V shed 1 base and J shed 6 bases, with 13 bases lying between them. The CDR3 is 14 amino acids. The CDR3 nucleotides read TGCGCCAGCAGCTTGCAAGGGGCGAGGGCTGAAGCTTTCTTT. Its protein product is CASSLQGARAEAFF.

The chain links TRBV7-9 to TRBJ2-3; the match to TRBD2 covers 11 bases. The CDR3 has 16 amino acids. Trimming removed 2 bases from V and 1 base from J; junction bases left unmatched: 2. CDR1 and CDR2 from the germline V gene are SEHNR and FQNEAQ (reference sequence). The CDR3 reads CASSLFSGGGTDTQYF. CDR3 DNA: TGTGCCAGCAGCTTATTTAGCGGGGGGGGCACAGATACGCAGTATTTT.

Concerning this clone: Its ends do not fully match the called genes, so a read error is possible. Additional DNA sequences in this sample encode the identical CDR3. The gene calls are TRBV11-2 and TRBJ2-1, with D uncertain. Germline assignment: CDR1 SGHAT and CDR2 FQNNGV. The CDR3 sequence is 11 residues long. DNA of the CDR3: TGTGCCAGCAGCTCCAACAATGAGCAGTTCTTC. This translates into CASSSNNEQFF.

Regarding this clone: The sample has other DNA sequences that encode this CDR3 too. V and J are TRBV18 and TRBJ2-7; perhaps TRBD2 as D (6 bases). V gave up 0 bases and J gave up 3 bases, with 6 bases separating them. The CDR3 runs to 13 residues. In germline, CDR1 is KGHSH, CDR2 LQKENI. The CDR3 here is CASSPPSGYEQYF. CDR3 nucleotides: TGTGCCAGCTCACCACCTAGCGGCTACGAGCAGTACTTC.

Turning to this clone: In the same sample, other DNA sequences code for this CDR3. V usage is TRBV5-1 and J usage is TRBJ2-1, with TRBD1 matching over 10 bases. The V segment lost 4 bases and the J segment 8 bases; nucleotides outside the gene matches: 6. The CDR3 has 14 residues. The germline gives CDR1 SGHRS, CDR2 YFSETQ. The CDR3 DNA reads as TGCGCCAGCAGCCTGGGACAGGGGATCGATGAGCAGTTCTTC. Protein: CASSLGQGIDEQFF.

V and J are TRBV5-5 and TRBJ1-2; 7 bases match TRBD1. The length of the CDR3 is 14 residues. Trimming cost V 2 bases and J 5 bases; bases outside gene matches: 6. Germline V CDR1 and CDR2: SGHKS, YYEKEE (reference sequence). In DNA, the CDR3 is TGTGCCAGCAGCTTTGTAGACAGGGTTTATGGCTACACCTTC. Its translation: CASSFVDRVYGYTF.

The rearrangement uses TRBV15 and TRBJ2-7; no clear D. The CDR3 length is 11 residues. The germline gives CDR1 LNHNV, CDR2 YYDKDF (reference sequence). Trimming took 3 bases from V and 6 from J, leaving 6 bases between them. This CDR3 reads CATSRGSEQYF. CDR3 coding DNA: TGTGCCACCAGCAGGGGAAGCGAGCAGTACTTC.

The chain uses TRBV7-2 and TRBJ2-3; D possibly corresponds to TRBD2 (6 bases). The CDR3 runs 11 residues. Trimming removed 6 bases from V and 5 bases from J, with 6 bases in between. Germline values: CDR1 SGHTA, CDR2 FQGNSA. CDR3 loop: CASRGGDTQYF. CDR3 nucleotide sequence: TGTGCCAGCAGGGGGGGAGATACGCAGTATTTT.

This clone came up a few times. The V gene is TRBV4-2, the J gene TRBJ1-1; D remains ambiguous. The CDR3 is 12 amino acids. Germline CDR1 is LGHNA and CDR2 is YNFKEQ. The V gene lost 4 bases and the J gene lost 4 bases, with 7 bases spanning the gap. The CDR3 DNA is TGTGCCAGCAGCCCACGAGGCACTGAAGCTTTCTTT. This gives the protein CASSPRGTEAFF.

This chain links TRBV18 with TRBJ2-1; D is uncertain. V lost 3 bases, J lost 8 bases, and 23 bases lay in between. CDR1 is KGHSH and CDR2 is LQKENI in the germline V gene. The CDR3 length is 17 residues. In DNA, the CDR3 is TGTGCCAGCTCACCCTCCCGCGGCTCTAGTCTCTCCGATGAGCAGTTCTTC. Translated: CASSPSRGSSLSDEQFF.

V usage is TRBV6-5 and J usage is TRBJ2-3; no firm D call. With 3 bases removed from V and 5 bases from J, the gap between germline ends came to 9 bases. This CDR3 comprises 13 residues. Germline CDR1 reads MNHEY; CDR2 reads SVGAGI. The CDR3 nucleotides are TGTGCCAGCAGTTATGTCCTGGGAGATACGCAGTATTTT. It encodes CASSYVLGDTQYF.